This T cell receptor (beta chain) was retrieved from a study of CD8 T cells in ankylosing spondylitis. This clonotype was seen many times. TCRdb analysed the 5' RACE reads with MiXCR anew, one entry per CDR3 protein. The sample holds about 160,000 distinct CDR3 sequences, about 16% seen once. Germline V CDR1 and CDR2: MGHRA, YSYEKL. Deletions cut 0 bases from V and 8 bases from J, with 14 bases between. The CDR3 totals 15 residues. This clonotype originated in a male donor with ankylosing spondylitis or in good health (not recorded which). The rearrangement links TRBV4-1 to TRBJ2-4, with a tentative D call TRBD2 (7 bases). Specimen: blood, either unsorted or a sorted T cell fraction (not recorded which). The CDR3 here is CASSQDRGAPYIQYF. CDR3 nucleotides: TGCGCCAGCAGCCAAGATCGGGGGGCGCCTTACATTCAGTACTTC.